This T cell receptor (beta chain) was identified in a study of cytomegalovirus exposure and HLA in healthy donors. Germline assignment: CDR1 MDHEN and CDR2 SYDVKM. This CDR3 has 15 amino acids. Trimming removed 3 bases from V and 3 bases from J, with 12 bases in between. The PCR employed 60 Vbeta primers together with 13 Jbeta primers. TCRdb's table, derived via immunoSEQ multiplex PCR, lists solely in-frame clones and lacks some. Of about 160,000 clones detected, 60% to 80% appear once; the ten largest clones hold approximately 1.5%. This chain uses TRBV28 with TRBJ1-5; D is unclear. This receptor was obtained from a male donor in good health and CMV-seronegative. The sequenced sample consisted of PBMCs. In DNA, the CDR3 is TGTGCCAGCAGTTTTGGTACGAGGGACAATCAGCCCCAGCATTTT. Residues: CASSFGTRDNQPQHF.